Sequencing of this T cell receptor beta chain was carried out in a study of cytomegalovirus exposure and HLA in healthy donors. This CDR3 is 14 amino acids long. The ends were cut back, 0 bases at V and 6 bases at J, with 12 bases in the middle. Germline CDR1 and CDR2: GTSNPN and SVGIG (reference sequence). PCR amplification relied on 60 Vbeta primers (plus 13 Jbeta primers). Produced via immunoSEQ multiplex PCR; TCRdb's table is partial and in-frame only. The sample gives about 180,000 clones, about four fifths of which show up once; 2.9% is in the top ten. Overall study findings and caveats: Later analysis showed most CMV-associated TCR beta chains appearing HLA-restricted. In a later analysis, around 18,000 TCR beta sequences were associated with HLA alleles at 0.05 false discovery rate.

This clone was seen once. Its antigen remains unidentified. The source material was PBMCs. This TCR was recovered from a male donor in good health and CMV-seronegative. The chain joins TRBV30 to TRBJ1-5; D may be TRBD1 (6 bases). The CDR3 DNA follows: TGTGCCTGGAGTGTCGGGACATCGAGTCAGCCCCAGCATTTT. Encoded protein: CAWSVGTSSQPQHF.